This T cell receptor (beta chain) was obtained from a study of shared clonotypes between healthy human individuals. Trimming took off 3 bases at V and 4 bases at J, with 10 bases between the two ends. The CDR3 runs to 13 residues. Germline CDR1 reads SGHTA; CDR2 reads FQGTGA. Replicate PCRs for sorted subsets used roughly 200 ng DNA; this equaled some 30,000 T cell genomes. Sequenced by immunoSEQ multiplex PCR; TCRdb stores in-frame clones only, minus some. The sample records roughly 890,000 clones, 80% to 95% being singletons. This clone was detected a few times. Its antigen remains unknown. Study-wide findings and caveats: A handful of donors showed sharing of about 4.6% of naive CD4 clonotypes.

Naive CD8 cells comprised CD45RO-negative, CCR7-positively selected cells, excluding terminally differentiated effector memory CD45RA+ cells. The gene calls are TRBV7-3 and TRBJ2-7; D remains unclear. The sample comprised naive CD8+ T cells sorted from blood. The TCR was taken from a young man in good health. The CDR3 loop is CASSFGAGYEQYF. The CDR3 nucleotides read TGTGCCAGCAGCTTTGGTGCCGGTTACGAGCAGTACTTC.